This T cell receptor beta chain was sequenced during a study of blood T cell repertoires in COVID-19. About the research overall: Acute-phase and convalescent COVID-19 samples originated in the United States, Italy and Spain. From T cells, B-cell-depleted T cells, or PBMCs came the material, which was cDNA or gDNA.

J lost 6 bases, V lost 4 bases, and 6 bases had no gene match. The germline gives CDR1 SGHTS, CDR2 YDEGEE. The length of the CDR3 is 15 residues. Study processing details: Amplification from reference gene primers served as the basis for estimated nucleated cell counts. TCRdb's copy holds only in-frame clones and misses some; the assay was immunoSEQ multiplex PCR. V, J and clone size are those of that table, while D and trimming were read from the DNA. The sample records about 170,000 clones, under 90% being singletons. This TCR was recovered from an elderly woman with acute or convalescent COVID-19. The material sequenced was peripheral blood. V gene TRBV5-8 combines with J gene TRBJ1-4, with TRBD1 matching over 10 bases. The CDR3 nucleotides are TGTGCCAGCAGCGCCCGACAGGGGGCTTATGAAAAACTGTTTTTT. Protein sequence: CASSARQGAYEKLFF.